The rows below give T cell receptor beta chains drawn from one sample of a study of T cell responses to AZD1222 COVID-19 vaccine. The assay was immunoSEQ multiplex PCR, and TCRdb's table has in-frame clones only and misses some. The data hold 100,000 to 150,000 clones, with approximately 88% observed a single time. The starting material was peripheral blood, obtained on day 0 of AZD1222 vaccination. The receptor source for this set is an adult in good health. The CDR3 runs from the conserved cysteine through the conserved F or W. The D gene is left open where the match is weak. Clone size is shown for a subset of rows, as once, few, many or a class of expanded clone.

clone_size: .; j_call: TRBJ2-7; d_call: .; v_call: TRBV19; cdr3_aa: CASSSSGLYEQYF; cdr3_nt: TGTGCCAGTAGTTCGTCAGGACTATACGAGCAGTACTTC
clone_size: .; j_call: TRBJ1-2; d_call: .; v_call: TRBV28; cdr3_aa: CASSLEPPGAPTGGYTF; cdr3_nt: TGTGCCAGCAGTTTAGAACCGCCAGGGGCTCCAACGGGAGGCTACACCTTC
clone_size: .; j_call: TRBJ1-1; d_call: TRBD1; v_call: TRBV29-1; cdr3_aa: CSVDGTGGRHTEAFF; cdr3_nt: TGCAGCGTCGACGGGACAGGGGGCCGGCACACTGAAGCTTTCTTT
clone_size: .; j_call: TRBJ2-5; d_call: TRBD2; v_call: TRBV5-1; cdr3_aa: CASSIGLAGPEETQYF; cdr3_nt: TGCGCCAGCAGCATAGGACTAGCGGGGCCCGAAGAGACCCAGTACTTC
clone_size: .; j_call: TRBJ2-3; d_call: .; v_call: TRBV18; cdr3_aa: CASSEAGADTQYF; cdr3_nt: TGTGCCAGCTCAGAGGCTGGAGCAGATACGCAGTATTTT
clone_size: once; j_call: TRBJ1-2; d_call: .; v_call: TRBV28; cdr3_aa: CASSLPATVTYGYTF; cdr3_nt: TGTGCCAGCAGTTTACCCGCGACAGTAACGTATGGCTACACCTTC
clone_size: .; j_call: TRBJ1-2; d_call: .; v_call: TRBV11-2; cdr3_aa: CASSLYQAGGYTF; cdr3_nt: TGTGCCAGCAGCTTATACCAGGCGGGGGGCTACACCTTC
clone_size: many; j_call: TRBJ2-7; d_call: .; v_call: TRBV27; cdr3_aa: CASSSRDGFPYEQYF; cdr3_nt: TGTGCCAGCAGTTCCCGGGACGGATTCCCCTACGAGCAGTACTTC
clone_size: .; j_call: TRBJ1-1; d_call: .; v_call: TRBV5-1; cdr3_aa: CASSLVGQGDTEAFF; cdr3_nt: TGCGCCAGCAGCTTGGTAGGGCAAGGGGACACTGAAGCTTTCTTT
clone_size: .; j_call: TRBJ1-1; d_call: .; v_call: TRBV7-9; cdr3_aa: CASSLAYQNTEAFF; cdr3_nt: TGTGCCAGCAGCTTAGCTTACCAGAACACTGAAGCTTTCTTT
clone_size: .; j_call: TRBJ1-5; d_call: .; v_call: TRBV28; cdr3_aa: CASSSAGTSSNQPQHF; cdr3_nt: TGTGCCAGCAGTTCGGCCGGGACATCTAGCAATCAGCCCCAGCATTTT
clone_size: .; j_call: TRBJ1-3; d_call: .; v_call: TRBV30; cdr3_aa: CAWSVPGHRGNTIYF; cdr3_nt: TGTGCCTGGAGTGTACCCGGACACAGGGGAAACACCATATATTTT
clone_size: .; j_call: TRBJ1-1; d_call: .; v_call: TRBV4-1; cdr3_aa: CASSPPGTANTEAFF; cdr3_nt: TGCGCCAGCAGCCCTCCCGGGACGGCGAACACTGAAGCTTTCTTT
clone_size: .; j_call: TRBJ2-7; d_call: .; v_call: TRBV13; cdr3_aa: CASSLLGGRTYEQYF; cdr3_nt: TGTGCCAGCAGCTTATTGGGGGGACGGACCTACGAGCAGTACTTC
clone_size: .; j_call: TRBJ2-3; d_call: .; v_call: TRBV9; cdr3_aa: CASSLARGVGDTDTQYF; cdr3_nt: TGTGCCAGCAGCTTAGCGAGGGGAGTGGGGGACACAGATACGCAGTATTTT
clone_size: .; j_call: TRBJ1-2; d_call: TRBD1; v_call: TRBV6-5; cdr3_aa: CASRAGTEGYTF; cdr3_nt: TGTGCCAGCAGGGCCGGGACAGAAGGCTACACCTTC
clone_size: .; j_call: TRBJ1-1; d_call: .; v_call: TRBV14; cdr3_aa: CASSQDRWGARRTEAFF; cdr3_nt: TGTGCCAGCAGCCAAGATCGCTGGGGGGCGCGCAGGACTGAAGCTTTCTTT
clone_size: .; j_call: TRBJ1-4; d_call: .; v_call: TRBV28; cdr3_aa: CASSFPREKLFF; cdr3_nt: TGTGCCAGCAGTTTCCCAAGAGAAAAACTGTTTTTT
clone_size: .; j_call: TRBJ2-1; d_call: .; v_call: TRBV3-1/TRBV3-2; cdr3_aa: CASSQDLSSYNEQFF; cdr3_nt: TGTGCCAGCAGCCAAGATTTGAGCTCCTACAATGAGCAGTTCTTC
clone_size: .; j_call: TRBJ1-1; d_call: TRBD1; v_call: TRBV7-8; cdr3_aa: CASSLTGRTEAFF; cdr3_nt: TGTGCCAGCAGCCTGACAGGGCGTACTGAAGCTTTCTTT
clone_size: few; j_call: TRBJ1-1; d_call: TRBD1; v_call: TRBV10-3; cdr3_aa: CAISGQGDTEAFF; cdr3_nt: TGTGCCATCAGTGGACAGGGGGACACTGAAGCTTTCTTT
clone_size: .; j_call: TRBJ2-1; d_call: TRBD2; v_call: TRBV7-9; cdr3_aa: CASSSPSGSGGGYEQFF; cdr3_nt: TGTGCCAGCAGCTCGCCCTCCGGTAGCGGGGGAGGCTATGAGCAGTTCTTC
clone_size: .; j_call: TRBJ2-3; d_call: .; v_call: TRBV19; cdr3_aa: CASSIRALSTDTQYF; cdr3_nt: TGTGCCAGTAGTATACGGGCGCTTAGCACAGATACGCAGTATTTT
clone_size: .; j_call: TRBJ2-1; d_call: .; v_call: TRBV6-2/TRBV6-3; cdr3_aa: CASSYSGVQFF; cdr3_nt: TGTGCCAGCAGTTACTCGGGGGTCCAGTTCTTC
clone_size: .; j_call: TRBJ2-5; d_call: .; v_call: TRBV12-3/TRBV12-4; cdr3_aa: CASSPGTSETQYF; cdr3_nt: TGTGCCAGCAGTCCGGGGACTTCAGAGACCCAGTACTTC
clone_size: .; j_call: TRBJ1-1; d_call: TRBD1; v_call: TRBV7-9; cdr3_aa: CASSLGTGQRTEAFF; cdr3_nt: TGTGCCAGCAGCTTAGGGACAGGGCAGCGTACTGAAGCTTTCTTT
clone_size: .; j_call: TRBJ2-7; d_call: TRBD1; v_call: TRBV28; cdr3_aa: CASSSRQGTYEQYF; cdr3_nt: TGTGCCAGCAGTTCTCGACAGGGAACCTACGAGCAGTACTTC
clone_size: .; j_call: TRBJ2-1; d_call: TRBD2; v_call: TRBV5-1; cdr3_aa: CASSLLPSGSENEQFF; cdr3_nt: TGCGCCAGCAGCTTGCTTCCTAGCGGGAGTGAGAATGAGCAGTTCTTC
clone_size: .; j_call: TRBJ2-6; d_call: .; v_call: TRBV4-1; cdr3_aa: CASSQGGRTYSGANVLTF; cdr3_nt: TGCGCCAGCAGCCAAGGGGGACGGACTTACTCTGGGGCCAACGTCCTGACTTTC
clone_size: .; j_call: TRBJ1-2; d_call: TRBD1; v_call: TRBV12-5; cdr3_aa: CASGLPGRGRTNYGYTF; cdr3_nt: TGTGCTAGTGGTTTGCCCGGCAGGGGGAGAACTAACTATGGCTACACCTTC
clone_size: .; j_call: TRBJ1-5; d_call: .; v_call: TRBV3-1/TRBV3-2; cdr3_aa: CASSQGPTEPQHF; cdr3_nt: TGTGCCAGCAGCCAAGGACCGACGGAGCCCCAGCATTTT
clone_size: .; j_call: TRBJ1-2; d_call: .; v_call: TRBV27; cdr3_aa: CASSTTGTFFGYTF; cdr3_nt: TGTGCCAGCAGTACCACCGGGACGTTTTTTGGCTACACCTTC
clone_size: .; j_call: TRBJ2-7; d_call: TRBD1; v_call: TRBV7-9; cdr3_aa: CASSLKGAGEQYF; cdr3_nt: TGTGCCAGCAGCTTGAAGGGGGCGGGCGAGCAGTACTTC
clone_size: .; j_call: TRBJ1-4; d_call: TRBD1; v_call: TRBV12-5; cdr3_aa: CASGTGTGSEKLFF; cdr3_nt: TGTGCTAGTGGTACCGGGACAGGGTCTGAAAAACTGTTTTTT
clone_size: .; j_call: TRBJ1-6; d_call: TRBD1; v_call: TRBV30; cdr3_aa: CAWSGDSNSPLHF; cdr3_nt: TGTGCCTGGAGTGGGGACAGTAATTCACCCCTCCACTTT
clone_size: .; j_call: TRBJ1-2; d_call: .; v_call: TRBV9; cdr3_aa: CASRANYGYTF; cdr3_nt: TGTGCCAGCAGGGCTAACTATGGCTACACCTTC
clone_size: .; j_call: TRBJ2-7; d_call: .; v_call: TRBV12-5; cdr3_aa: CASGFTGYEQYF; cdr3_nt: TGTGCTAGTGGTTTTACCGGCTACGAGCAGTACTTC
clone_size: .; j_call: TRBJ1-2; d_call: .; v_call: TRBV4-3; cdr3_aa: CASSQDQGNRAGYTF; cdr3_nt: TGCGCCAGCAGCCAAGACCAGGGAAATAGAGCCGGCTACACCTTC
clone_size: .; j_call: TRBJ2-5; d_call: .; v_call: TRBV19; cdr3_aa: CASSILAAAETQYF; cdr3_nt: TGTGCCAGTAGTATACTGGCGGCGGCCGAGACCCAGTACTTC
clone_size: .; j_call: TRBJ2-1; d_call: TRBD2; v_call: TRBV5-6; cdr3_aa: CASSLAGGTYNEQFF; cdr3_nt: TGTGCCAGCAGCTTGGCGGGGGGGACCTACAATGAGCAGTTCTTC
clone_size: .; j_call: TRBJ2-2; d_call: .; v_call: TRBV29-1; cdr3_aa: CSVEGGDTGELFF; cdr3_nt: TGCAGCGTTGAAGGGGGTGACACCGGGGAGCTGTTTTTT
clone_size: .; j_call: TRBJ2-7; d_call: .; v_call: TRBV18; cdr3_aa: CASSPGHIPSYEQYF; cdr3_nt: TGTGCCAGCTCACCGGGACACATTCCCTCCTACGAGCAGTACTTC
clone_size: .; j_call: TRBJ1-3; d_call: .; v_call: TRBV11-2; cdr3_aa: CASSPRYLAGNTIYF; cdr3_nt: TGTGCCAGCAGCCCCCGGTACCTCGCTGGAAACACCATATATTTT
clone_size: .; j_call: TRBJ1-2; d_call: .; v_call: TRBV7-2; cdr3_aa: CASSLRQLYGYTF; cdr3_nt: TGTGCCAGCAGCTTAAGACAGCTCTATGGCTACACCTTC
clone_size: few; j_call: TRBJ2-1; d_call: TRBD2; v_call: TRBV6-4; cdr3_aa: CASSNDAGGLGEQFF; cdr3_nt: TGTGCCAGCAGCAACGATGCGGGGGGGCTGGGTGAGCAGTTCTTC
clone_size: .; j_call: TRBJ1-2; d_call: .; v_call: TRBV4-3; cdr3_aa: CASRQAGAGGYTF; cdr3_nt: TGCGCCAGCCGACAAGCAGGGGCTGGGGGCTACACCTTC
clone_size: .; j_call: TRBJ1-3; d_call: .; v_call: TRBV30; cdr3_aa: CAWGELNSGNTIYF; cdr3_nt: TGTGCCTGGGGGGAACTTAACTCTGGAAACACCATATATTTT
clone_size: .; j_call: TRBJ2-7; d_call: .; v_call: TRBV4-3; cdr3_aa: CASSQERFETYEQYF; cdr3_nt: TGCGCCAGCAGCCAAGAGCGATTTGAGACCTACGAGCAGTACTTC
clone_size: .; j_call: TRBJ2-2; d_call: TRBD2; v_call: TRBV6-5; cdr3_aa: CATGGGVGGELFF; cdr3_nt: TGTGCGACTGGGGGGGGTGTCGGCGGGGAGCTGTTTTTT
clone_size: .; j_call: TRBJ2-2; d_call: .; v_call: TRBV14; cdr3_aa: CASSQGQSSLEGGELFF; cdr3_nt: TGTGCCAGCAGCCAAGGACAGTCATCACTCGAGGGCGGGGAGCTGTTTTTT
clone_size: once; j_call: TRBJ2-3; d_call: .; v_call: TRBV29-1; cdr3_aa: CSVDSRGTDTQYF; cdr3_nt: TGCAGCGTTGATTCCAGGGGCACAGATACGCAGTATTTT
clone_size: .; j_call: TRBJ1-1; d_call: TRBD1; v_call: TRBV28; cdr3_aa: CASSPPQGSGTEAFF; cdr3_nt: TGTGCCAGCAGTCCCCCACAGGGGAGTGGCACTGAAGCTTTCTTT
clone_size: once; j_call: TRBJ2-7; d_call: TRBD2; v_call: TRBV29-1; cdr3_aa: CSVTTLAGDEQYF; cdr3_nt: TGCAGCGTGACCACGTTGGCGGGAGACGAGCAGTACTTC
clone_size: .; j_call: TRBJ1-5; d_call: .; v_call: TRBV7-2; cdr3_aa: CASSLFGQVNQPQHF; cdr3_nt: TGTGCCAGCAGCTTATTCGGCCAGGTCAATCAGCCCCAGCATTTT
clone_size: .; j_call: TRBJ2-3; d_call: .; v_call: TRBV18; cdr3_aa: CASSPSTVQSTDTQYF; cdr3_nt: TGTGCCAGCTCACCTTCGACCGTACAAAGCACAGATACGCAGTATTTT
clone_size: .; j_call: TRBJ2-7; d_call: .; v_call: TRBV7-2; cdr3_aa: CASSPSSYEQYF; cdr3_nt: TGTGCCAGCAGCCCGAGCTCCTACGAGCAGTACTTC
clone_size: .; j_call: TRBJ2-2; d_call: .; v_call: TRBV9; cdr3_aa: CASSVGRPQNTGELFF; cdr3_nt: TGTGCCAGCAGCGTAGGCAGGCCGCAAAACACCGGGGAGCTGTTTTTT
clone_size: .; j_call: TRBJ1-3; d_call: .; v_call: TRBV11-2; cdr3_aa: CASSLAGGNTIYF; cdr3_nt: TGTGCCAGCAGCCTAGCGGGGGGAAACACCATATATTTT
clone_size: .; j_call: TRBJ1-1; d_call: .; v_call: TRBV19; cdr3_aa: CASSRRDTVAEAFF; cdr3_nt: TGTGCCAGTAGTCGCCGGGACACCGTCGCTGAAGCTTTCTTT